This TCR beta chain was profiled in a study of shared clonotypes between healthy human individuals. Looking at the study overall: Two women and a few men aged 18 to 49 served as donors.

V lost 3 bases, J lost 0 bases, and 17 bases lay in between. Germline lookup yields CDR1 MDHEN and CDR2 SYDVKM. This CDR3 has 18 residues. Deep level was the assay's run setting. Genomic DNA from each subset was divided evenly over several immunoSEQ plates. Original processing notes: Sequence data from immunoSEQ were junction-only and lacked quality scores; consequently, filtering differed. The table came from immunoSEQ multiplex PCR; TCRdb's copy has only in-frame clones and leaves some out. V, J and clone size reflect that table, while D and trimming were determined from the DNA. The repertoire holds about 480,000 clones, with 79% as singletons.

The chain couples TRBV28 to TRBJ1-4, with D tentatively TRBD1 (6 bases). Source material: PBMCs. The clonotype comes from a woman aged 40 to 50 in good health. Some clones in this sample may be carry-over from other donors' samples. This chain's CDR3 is CASSLGHRFGTTNEKLFF. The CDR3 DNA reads TGTGCCAGCAGTTTGGGACACCGGTTTGGGACAACTAATGAAAAACTGTTTTTT.